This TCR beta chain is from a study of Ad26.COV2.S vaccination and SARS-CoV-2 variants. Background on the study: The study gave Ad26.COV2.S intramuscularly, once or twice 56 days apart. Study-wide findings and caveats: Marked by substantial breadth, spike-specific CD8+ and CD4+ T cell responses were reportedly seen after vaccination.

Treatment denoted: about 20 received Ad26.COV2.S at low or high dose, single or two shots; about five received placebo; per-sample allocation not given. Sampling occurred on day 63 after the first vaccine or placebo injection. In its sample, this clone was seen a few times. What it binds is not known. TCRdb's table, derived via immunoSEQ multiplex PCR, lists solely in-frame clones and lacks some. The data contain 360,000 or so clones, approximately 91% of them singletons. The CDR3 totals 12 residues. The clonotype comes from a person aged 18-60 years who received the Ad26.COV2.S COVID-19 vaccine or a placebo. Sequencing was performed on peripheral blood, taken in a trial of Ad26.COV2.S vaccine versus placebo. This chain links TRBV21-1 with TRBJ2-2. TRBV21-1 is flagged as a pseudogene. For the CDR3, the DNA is TGTGCCAGCAGCAAAATCGGAGGGGAGCTGTTTTTT. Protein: CASSKIGGELFF.